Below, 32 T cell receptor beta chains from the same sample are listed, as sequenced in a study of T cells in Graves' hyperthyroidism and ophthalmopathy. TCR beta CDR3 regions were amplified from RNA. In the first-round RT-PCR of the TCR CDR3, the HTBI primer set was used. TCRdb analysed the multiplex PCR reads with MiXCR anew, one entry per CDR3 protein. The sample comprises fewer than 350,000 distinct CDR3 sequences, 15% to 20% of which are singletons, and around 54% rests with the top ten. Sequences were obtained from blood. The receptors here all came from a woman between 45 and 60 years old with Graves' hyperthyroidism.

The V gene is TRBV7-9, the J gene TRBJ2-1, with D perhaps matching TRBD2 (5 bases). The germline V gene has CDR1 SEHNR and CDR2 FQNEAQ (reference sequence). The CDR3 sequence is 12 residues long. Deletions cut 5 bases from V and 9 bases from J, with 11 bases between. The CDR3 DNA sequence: TGTGCCAGCAGCCCCAGAGCGGTTGAGCAGTTCTTC. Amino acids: CASSPRAVEQFF.

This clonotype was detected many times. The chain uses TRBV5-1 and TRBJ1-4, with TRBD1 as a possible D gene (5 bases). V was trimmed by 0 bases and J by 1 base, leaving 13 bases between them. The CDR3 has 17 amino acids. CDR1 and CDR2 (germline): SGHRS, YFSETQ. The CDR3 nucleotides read TGCGCCAGCAGCTTGGAGGGGAAATGGGGAACTAATGAAAAACTGTTTTTT. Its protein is CASSLEGKWGTNEKLFF.

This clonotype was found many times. The CDR3 sequence is CASSIGTPGTGYGYTF. For the CDR3, the DNA is TGTGCCAGCAGTATCGGGACGCCTGGCACAGGCTATGGCTACACCTTC. This chain joins TRBV6-1 and TRBJ1-2; a possible D gene is TRBD1 (5 bases). The CDR3 contains 16 residues. V lost 5 bases and J 4 bases, leaving 20 bases between the germline ends. Germline V gene data show CDR1 as MNHNS and CDR2 as SASEGT.

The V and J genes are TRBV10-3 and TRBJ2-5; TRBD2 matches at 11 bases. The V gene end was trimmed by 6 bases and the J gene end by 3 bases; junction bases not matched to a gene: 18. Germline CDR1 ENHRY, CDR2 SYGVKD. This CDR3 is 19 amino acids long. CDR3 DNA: TGTGCCATCAGCGAGAATAGCGGGAGGGGGTCCACAGAGGAAGAGACCCAGTACTTC. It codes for CAISENSGRGSTEEETQYF.

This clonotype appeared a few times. CDR3: CASSQDEGAVLYNSPLHF. CDR3 bases: TGCGCCAGCAGCCAAGATGAAGGGGCGGTTCTCTATAATTCACCCCTCCACTTT. The rearrangement joins TRBV4-1 to TRBJ1-6; D might be TRBD1 (5 bases). Germline V gives CDR1 MGHRA, CDR2 YSYEKL. This CDR3 has 18 amino acids. V was pared by 0 bases and J by 3 bases, with 15 bases between.

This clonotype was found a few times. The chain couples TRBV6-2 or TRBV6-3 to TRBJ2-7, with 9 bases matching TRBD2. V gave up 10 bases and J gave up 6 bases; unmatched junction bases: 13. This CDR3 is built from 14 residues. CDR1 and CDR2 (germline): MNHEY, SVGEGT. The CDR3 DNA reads TGTGCCACGTTGGGGATAGCGGGAGCGGGCGAGCAGTACTTC. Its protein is CATLGIAGAGEQYF.

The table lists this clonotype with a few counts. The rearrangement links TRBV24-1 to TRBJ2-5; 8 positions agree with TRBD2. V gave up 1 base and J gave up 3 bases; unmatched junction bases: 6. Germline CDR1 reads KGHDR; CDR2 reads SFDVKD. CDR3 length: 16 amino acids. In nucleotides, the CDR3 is TGTGCCACCAGTGATTTTCGACCGGGAGGGGAAGAGACCCAGTACTTC. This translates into CATSDFRPGGEETQYF.

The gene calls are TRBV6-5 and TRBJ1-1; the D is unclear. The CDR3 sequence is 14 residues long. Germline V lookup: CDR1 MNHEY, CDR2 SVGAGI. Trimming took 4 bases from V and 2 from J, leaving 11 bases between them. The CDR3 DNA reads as TGTGCCAGCAGTTCTAGCCCAAGTAACACTGAAGCTTTCTTT. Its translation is CASSSSPSNTEAFF.

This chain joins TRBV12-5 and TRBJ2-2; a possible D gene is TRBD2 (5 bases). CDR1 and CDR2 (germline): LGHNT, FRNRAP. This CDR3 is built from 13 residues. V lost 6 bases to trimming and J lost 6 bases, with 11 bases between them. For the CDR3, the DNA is TGTGCTAGTGGGGACTGGAGGTCCGGGGAGCTGTTTTTT. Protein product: CASGDWRSGELFF.

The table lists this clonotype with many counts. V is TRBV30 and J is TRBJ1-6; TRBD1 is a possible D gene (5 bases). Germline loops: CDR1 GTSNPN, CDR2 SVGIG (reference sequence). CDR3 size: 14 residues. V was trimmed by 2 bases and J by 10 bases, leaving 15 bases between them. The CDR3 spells CAWSPRGRGSPLHF. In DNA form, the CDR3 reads TGTGCCTGGAGTCCCCGGGGCCGGGGATCACCCCTCCACTTT.

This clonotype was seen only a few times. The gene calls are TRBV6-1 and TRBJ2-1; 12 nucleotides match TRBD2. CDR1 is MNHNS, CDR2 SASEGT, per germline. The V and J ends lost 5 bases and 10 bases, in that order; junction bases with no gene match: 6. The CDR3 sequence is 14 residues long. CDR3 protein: CASSYPGLAGEQFF. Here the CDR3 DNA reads TGTGCCAGCAGTTATCCAGGACTAGCGGGGGAGCAGTTCTTC.

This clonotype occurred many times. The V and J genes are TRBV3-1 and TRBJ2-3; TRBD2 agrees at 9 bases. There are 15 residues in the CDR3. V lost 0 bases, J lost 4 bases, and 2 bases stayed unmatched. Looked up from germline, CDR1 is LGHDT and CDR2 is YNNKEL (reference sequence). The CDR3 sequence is CASSQEASGADTQYF. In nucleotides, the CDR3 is TGTGCCAGCAGCCAAGAGGCTAGCGGGGCAGATACGCAGTATTTT.

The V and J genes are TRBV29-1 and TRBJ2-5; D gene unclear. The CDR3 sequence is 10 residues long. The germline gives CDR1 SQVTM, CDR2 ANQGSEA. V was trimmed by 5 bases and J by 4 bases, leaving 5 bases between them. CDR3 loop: CSVLVETQYF. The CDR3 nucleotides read TGCAGCGTTCTCGTAGAGACCCAGTACTTC.

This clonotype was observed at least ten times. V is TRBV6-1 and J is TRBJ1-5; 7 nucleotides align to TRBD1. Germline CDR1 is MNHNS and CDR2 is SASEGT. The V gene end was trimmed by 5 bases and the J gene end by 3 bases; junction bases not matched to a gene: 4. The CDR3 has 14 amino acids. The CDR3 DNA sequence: TGTGCCAGCAGTTCAGACAGGGACAATCAGCCCCAGCATTTT. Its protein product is CASSSDRDNQPQHF.

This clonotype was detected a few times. Written as DNA, the CDR3 is TGCAGTGCTAATCCCGGGACTAGCGGGAGGGGGTATGGCGAGCAGTACTTC. Translated: CSANPGTSGRGYGEQYF. The chain is built from TRBV20-1 and TRBJ2-7; the match to TRBD2 covers 16 bases. Germline V gene data show CDR1 as DFQATT and CDR2 as SNEGSKA (reference sequence). The CDR3 has 17 residues. V trimming: 4 bases; J trimming: 6 bases; junction bases outside the gene matches: 12.

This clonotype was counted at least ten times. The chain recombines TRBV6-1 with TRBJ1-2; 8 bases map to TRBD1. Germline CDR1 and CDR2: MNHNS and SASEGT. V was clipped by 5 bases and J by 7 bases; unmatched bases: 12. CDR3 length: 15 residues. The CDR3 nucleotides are TGTGCCAGCAGTCCCACCGGGACAGGACGAGGTGGCTACACCTTC. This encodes CASSPTGTGRGGYTF.

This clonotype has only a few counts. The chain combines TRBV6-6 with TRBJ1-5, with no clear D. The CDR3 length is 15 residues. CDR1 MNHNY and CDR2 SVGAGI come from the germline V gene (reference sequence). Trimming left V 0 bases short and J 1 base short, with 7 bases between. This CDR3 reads CASSYSWRSNQPQHF. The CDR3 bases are TGTGCCAGCAGTTACTCCTGGAGGAGCAATCAGCCCCAGCATTTT.

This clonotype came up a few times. CDR3 in amino acids: CATSRVGGAFDNTEAFF. In nucleotides, the CDR3 is TGTGCCACCAGCAGAGTCGGGGGGGCCTTCGATAACACTGAAGCTTTCTTT. The V gene is TRBV15, the J gene TRBJ1-1, with D tentatively TRBD1 (6 bases). The V gene lost 1 base and the J gene lost 2 bases, with 17 bases spanning the gap. Germline values: CDR1 LNHNV, CDR2 YYDKDF (reference sequence). This CDR3 contains 17 residues.

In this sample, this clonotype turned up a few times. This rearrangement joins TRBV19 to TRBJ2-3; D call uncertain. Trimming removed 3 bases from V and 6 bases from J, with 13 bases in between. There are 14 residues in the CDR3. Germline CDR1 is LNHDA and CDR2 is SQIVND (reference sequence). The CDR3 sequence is CASSMRSGRDTQYF. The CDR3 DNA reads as TGTGCCAGTAGTATGAGGTCAGGCCGGGATACGCAGTATTTT.

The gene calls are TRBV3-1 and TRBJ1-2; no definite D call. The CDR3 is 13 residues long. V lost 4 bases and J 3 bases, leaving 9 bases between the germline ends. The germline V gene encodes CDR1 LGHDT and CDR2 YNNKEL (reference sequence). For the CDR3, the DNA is TGTGCCAGCAGCCCGGACGGACACTATGGCTACACCTTC. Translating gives CASSPDGHYGYTF. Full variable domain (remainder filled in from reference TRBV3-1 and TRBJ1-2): DTAVSQTPKYLVTQMGNDKSIKCEQNLGHDTMYWYKQDSKKFLKIMFSYNNKELIINETVPNRFSPKSPDKAHLNLHINSLELGDSAVYFCASSPDGHYGYTFGSGTRLTVV.

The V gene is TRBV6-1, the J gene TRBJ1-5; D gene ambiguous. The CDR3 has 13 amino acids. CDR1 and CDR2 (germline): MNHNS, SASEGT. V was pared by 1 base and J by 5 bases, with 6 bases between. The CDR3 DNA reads TGTGCCAGCAGTGAAGAGTTCTATCAGCCCCAGCATTTT. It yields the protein CASSEEFYQPQHF.

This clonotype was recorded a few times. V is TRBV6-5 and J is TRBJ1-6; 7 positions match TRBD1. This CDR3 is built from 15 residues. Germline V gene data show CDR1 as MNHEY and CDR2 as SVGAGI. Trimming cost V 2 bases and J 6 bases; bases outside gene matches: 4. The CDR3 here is CASSYGGDSNSPLHF. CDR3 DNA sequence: TGTGCCAGCAGTTACGGAGGGGACAGTAATTCACCCCTCCACTTT.

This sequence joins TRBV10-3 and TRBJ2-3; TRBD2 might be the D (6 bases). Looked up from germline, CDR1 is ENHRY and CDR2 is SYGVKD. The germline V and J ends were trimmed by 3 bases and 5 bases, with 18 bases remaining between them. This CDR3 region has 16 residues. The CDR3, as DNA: TGTGCCATCAGTGATGGAGGAGGGTCAGCTGGAGATACGCAGTATTTT. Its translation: CAISDGGGSAGDTQYF.

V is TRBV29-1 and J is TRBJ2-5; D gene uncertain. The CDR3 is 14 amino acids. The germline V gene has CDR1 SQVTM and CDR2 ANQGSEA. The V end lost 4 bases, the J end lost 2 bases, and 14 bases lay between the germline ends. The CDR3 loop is CSVAWGRLQETQYF. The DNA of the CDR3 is TGCAGCGTTGCATGGGGTCGGCTGCAAGAGACCCAGTACTTC.

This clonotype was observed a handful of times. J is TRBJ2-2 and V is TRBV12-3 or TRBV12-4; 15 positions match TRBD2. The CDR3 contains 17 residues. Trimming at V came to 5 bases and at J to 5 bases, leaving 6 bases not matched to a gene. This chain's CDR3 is CASSPRGTSGRTGELFF. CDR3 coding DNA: TGTGCCAGCAGTCCCCGTGGGACTAGCGGGAGGACCGGGGAGCTGTTTTTT.

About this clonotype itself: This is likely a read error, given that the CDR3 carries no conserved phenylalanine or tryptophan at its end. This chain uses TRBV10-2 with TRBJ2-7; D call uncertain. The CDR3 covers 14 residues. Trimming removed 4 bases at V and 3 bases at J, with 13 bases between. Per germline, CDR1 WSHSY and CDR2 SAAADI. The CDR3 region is CASSGVTPGYEQYL. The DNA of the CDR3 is TGCGCCAGCAGTGGGGTGACGCCGGGCTACGAGCAGTACCTC.

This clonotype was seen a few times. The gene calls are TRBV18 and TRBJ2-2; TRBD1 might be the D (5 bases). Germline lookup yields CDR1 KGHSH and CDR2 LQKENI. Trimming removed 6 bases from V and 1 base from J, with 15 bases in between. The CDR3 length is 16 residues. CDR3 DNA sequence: TGTGCCAGCTCGCTACAGGAATCGAAGAACACCGGGGAGCTGTTTTTT. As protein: CASSLQESKNTGELFF.

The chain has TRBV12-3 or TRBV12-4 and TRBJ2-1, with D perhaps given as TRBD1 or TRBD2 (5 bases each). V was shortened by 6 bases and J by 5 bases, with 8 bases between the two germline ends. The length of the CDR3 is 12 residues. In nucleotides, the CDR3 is TGTGCCAGCAGGGGACCAAACAATGAGCAGTTCTTC. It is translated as CASRGPNNEQFF.

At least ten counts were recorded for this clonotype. The CDR3 DNA reads as TGTGCCAGCAGCGGGCAGCCTGGGGAAAAACTGTTTTTT. Residues: CASSGQPGEKLFF. The V call is TRBV12-3 or TRBV12-4, the J call TRBJ1-4; D remains unclear. V lost 6 bases and J 8 bases, leaving 13 bases between the germline ends. This CDR3 is built from 13 residues.

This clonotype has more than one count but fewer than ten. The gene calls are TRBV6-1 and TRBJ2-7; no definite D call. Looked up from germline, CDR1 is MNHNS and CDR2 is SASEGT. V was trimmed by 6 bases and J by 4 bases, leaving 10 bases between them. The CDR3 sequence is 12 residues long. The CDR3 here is CASSLPTYEQYF. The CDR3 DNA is TGTGCCAGCAGCCTCCCGACATACGAGCAGTACTTC.

The CDR3: CASSVGTRDYGYTF. For the CDR3, the DNA is TGTGCCAGCAGCGTAGGGACTAGAGACTATGGCTACACCTTC. The chain carries TRBV9 and TRBJ1-2; D ambiguous. CDR3 length: 14 residues. Germline CDR1 is SGDLS and CDR2 is YYNGEE. Trimming shortened V by 0 bases and J by 3 bases, and 9 bases separated the two germline ends.

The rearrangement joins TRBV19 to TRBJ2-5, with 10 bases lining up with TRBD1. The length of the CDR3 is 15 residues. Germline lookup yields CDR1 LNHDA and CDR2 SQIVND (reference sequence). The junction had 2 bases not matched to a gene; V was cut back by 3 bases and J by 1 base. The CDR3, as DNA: TGTGCCAGTAGTATCGGGACAGGGGTCCAAGAGACCCAGTACTTC. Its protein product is CASSIGTGVQETQYF.